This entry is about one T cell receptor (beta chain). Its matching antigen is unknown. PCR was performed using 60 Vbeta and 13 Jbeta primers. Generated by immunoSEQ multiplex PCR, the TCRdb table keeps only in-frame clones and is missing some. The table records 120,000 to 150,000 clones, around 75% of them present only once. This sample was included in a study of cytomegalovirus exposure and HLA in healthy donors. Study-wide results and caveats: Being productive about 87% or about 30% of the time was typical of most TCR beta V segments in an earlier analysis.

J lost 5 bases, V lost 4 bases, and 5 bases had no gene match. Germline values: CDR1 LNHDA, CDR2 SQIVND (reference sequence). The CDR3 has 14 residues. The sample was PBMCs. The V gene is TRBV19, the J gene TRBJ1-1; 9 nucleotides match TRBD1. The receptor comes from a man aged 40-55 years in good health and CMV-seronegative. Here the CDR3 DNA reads TGTGCCAGTAGTACACCGGGACAGGGTACTGAAGCTTTCTTT. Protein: CASSTPGQGTEAFF.